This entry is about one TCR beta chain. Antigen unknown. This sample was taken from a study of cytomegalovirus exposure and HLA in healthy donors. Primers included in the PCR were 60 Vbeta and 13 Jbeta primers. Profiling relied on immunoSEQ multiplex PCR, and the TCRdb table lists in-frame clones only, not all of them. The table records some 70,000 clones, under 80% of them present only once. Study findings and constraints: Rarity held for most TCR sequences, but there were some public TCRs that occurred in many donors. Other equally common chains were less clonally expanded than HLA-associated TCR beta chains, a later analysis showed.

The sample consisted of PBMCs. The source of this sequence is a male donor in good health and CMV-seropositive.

CDR3 nucleotides: TGTGCCAGCACCTTCTCCGGTGGAAACACCATATATTTT. Translated: CASTFSGGNTIYF. The rearrangement uses TRBV11-2 and TRBJ1-3; the D is unclear. Trimming removed 7 bases at V and 3 bases at J, with 10 bases between. The CDR3 has 13 amino acids. Germline CDR1 and CDR2: SGHAT and FQNNGV.